This T cell receptor beta chain is drawn from a study of identical twins. This clonotype has just a few counts. What it binds is unknown. Trimming cost V 5 bases and J 3 bases, with 12 bases left between them. The CDR3 covers 14 residues. Study results and caveats: Cross-sectional statistics, not tracking of the same donors, supported the conclusions.

MiXCR, applied by TCRdb to the 5' RACE reads, yields one record per CDR3 protein. Of roughly 720,000 distinct CDR3 sequences in the sample, 15% to 20% are singletons; the top ten hold approximately 14%. The same specimen was also included in a second study, on T cells expressing NK-cell markers. That report notes: A range of about 1.0-8% of CD8+ T cells consisted of dominant NKG2C+ clonotypes in 6 or 7 donors. Clones of NKG2C+ T cells that had expanded were of unclear HCMV specificity.

The sequencing sample was made of PBMCs. V is TRBV12-3 or TRBV12-4 and J is TRBJ2-3, with a tentative D call TRBD1 (6 bases). The TCR originated in a woman aged 18-29 years in good health. In nucleotides, the CDR3 is TGTGCCAGCAGTACGCAGGGGCTGACAGATACGCAGTATTTT. This codes for CASSTQGLTDTQYF.